This T cell receptor (beta chain) was recorded in a study of blood T cell repertoires in COVID-19 (dated by TCRdb to the early 2020s). Concerning the study at large: The collaborator samples originated in the United States, Italy and Spain and spanned the acute and convalescent phases of COVID-19. A de-identified subject ID, COVID-19 status, age in years and sex were almost always included in the sample metadata. Deeply sampled blood TCRbeta repertoires from subjects exposed to, actively infected with, or recovered from COVID-19 were included in the dataset. The repertoires were released in a freely available public database intended as a resource for research on the immune response to SARS-CoV-2. The prospective study material was composed of cDNA or gDNA derived from T cells, B-cell-depleted T cells, or PBMCs. Where HLA class I and class II types were available, the types were taken from metadata supplied by the sample provider, not from assay-based typing. The samples were drawn from two sources: the first 160 participants of the ongoing ImmuneRACE study, and 1,000 to 1,500 subjects contributed by 6 global collaborators.

Notes on this clone: Its antigen has not been determined. No per-base quality is available; no much larger clone lies one base away.

TCRbeta CDR3 regions were amplified from genomic DNA using the immunoSEQ Assay, a bias-controlled multiplex PCR. Under the source paper's analysis protocol: The number of nucleated cells in each sample was estimated from the amplification of reference gene primers within the assay. To quantify the absolute abundance of each unique TCRbeta CDR3 rearrangement, sequence reads were collapsed and filtered. For each sample, productive Simpson clonality was calculated by taking the square root of Simpson's diversity index across productive rearrangements. Here the immuneACCESS table is served through TCRdb, limited to in-frame sequences with V and J called. Missing clones are a known gap in these copies; in checked studies unresolved V genes cover under half, and the rest lacks a known reason. Clone size and the V and J calls come from that table; the DNA yielded D and trimming. This sample gives approximately 240,000 clones in total; roughly four fifths of them show up just once. Roughly 4% of the sample is taken by the ten largest.

Collaborating institutions collected whole blood in K2EDTA tubes following their own protocols. For TCRbeta analysis, collaborators shipped samples as frozen whole blood, isolated PBMCs, or DNA extracted from either of those sample types. The research as a whole found: How much clinical and demographic metadata was included differed by source and by participant, and the metadata was provided uncurated.

The CDR3 covers 15 residues, taking in both the cysteine and the phenylalanine. Solely the CDR3 DNA is kept, with 45 bases framed from the first base. Here V drops 3 bases and J drops 6 bases, and the junction holds 7 bases not matched to any gene. The germline V gene (reference sequence) yields LNHDA for CDR1 and SQIVND for CDR2. The receptor was isolated from a man in his forties or fifties with acute or convalescent COVID-19. The specimen was peripheral blood. This chain is built from TRBV19 and TRBJ2-1, with TRBD2 identical over 8 junction bases. The sequenced DNA is TGTGCCAGTAGTATTTCCAGCGGGAGATTCAATGAGCAGTTCTTC. It specifies CASSISSGRFNEQFF.